The 8 T cell receptor beta chains given below trace back to one sample, sequenced in a study of T cells after yellow fever vaccination. TCRdb reprocessed the 5' RACE reads with MiXCR, giving one entry per CDR3 protein. Here the sample spans roughly 32,000 distinct CDR3 sequences, about 6.6% being singletons. Sample: PBMCs, either bulk or a sorted T-cell subset (CD4+, CD8+, memory, or dextramer-sorted; not recorded which), taken on the day of the first yellow fever vaccination. Receptor source: a man in his late teens or twenties who received the YFV17D yellow fever vaccine.

This clonotype appeared many times. The genes are TRBV18 and TRBJ2-7; D unresolved. With 2 bases removed from V and 4 bases from J, the gap between germline ends came to 12 bases. The CDR3 sequence is 14 residues long. Looked up from germline, CDR1 is KGHSH and CDR2 is LQKENI. CDR3 sequence (DNA): TGTGCCAGCTCACCAGAGTCTCGCCGGTACGAGCAGTACGTC. It translates to CASSPESRRYEQYV.

This clonotype was found a few times. This chain's CDR3 is CATSSLAGNDDTQYF. The DNA of the CDR3 is TGTGCCACCAGCTCTCTAGCGGGGAATGACGATACGCAGTATTTT. This chain connects TRBV24-1 to TRBJ2-3, with TRBD2 matching over 9 bases. Germline V lookup: CDR1 KGHDR, CDR2 SFDVKD. The V gene end was trimmed by 7 bases and the J gene end by 6 bases; junction bases not matched to a gene: 10. The CDR3 has 15 amino acids.

By proportion, this clonotype is medium-sized (0.01 to 0.1%). The chain links TRBV18 to TRBJ1-6; D is possibly TRBD1 (5 bases). The CDR3 loop spans 13 amino acids. V was trimmed by 3 bases and J by 5 bases, leaving 5 bases between them. The V gene's germline CDR1 is KGHSH and CDR2 LQKENI. The CDR3 region has the DNA TGTGCCAGCTCACCGGACAATAATTCACCCCTCCACTTT. This codes for CASSPDNNSPLHF.

This clonotype was recorded many times. The V call is TRBV7-8, the J call TRBJ2-7; D uncertain. Germline V gene data show CDR1 as SGHVS and CDR2 as FQNEAQ. The V and J ends lost 4 bases and 3 bases respectively, with 10 bases between them. CDR3 length: 13 residues. The DNA of the CDR3 is TGTGCCAGCAGCTCCCGGGCCCACTACGAGCAGTACTTC. Translation: CASSSRAHYEQYF. The full variable domain, its missing parts supplied by reference TRBV7-8 and TRBJ2-7, is GAGVSQSPRYKVAKRGQDVALRCDPISGHVSLFWYQQALGQGPEFLTYFQNEAQLDKSGLPSDRFFAERPEGSVSTLKIQRTQQEDSAVYLCASSSRAHYEQYFGPGTRLTVT.

This clonotype occurred many times. In DNA, the CDR3 is TGTGCCAGCAGCCCCGGGACAGGGGTCGGGAAGACCCAGTACTTC. It encodes CASSPGTGVGKTQYF. This rearrangement joins TRBV7-6 to TRBJ2-5; 10 bases agree with TRBD1. The CDR3 has 15 amino acids. J gave up 6 bases and V 5 bases, and 9 bases lay outside the gene matches. Germline values: CDR1 SGHVS, CDR2 FNYEAQ.

This clonotype came up many times. The chain employs TRBV12-3 or TRBV12-4 and TRBJ1-2; D not certain. The CDR3 has 12 amino acids. Between the trimmed V and J ends, which lost 6 bases and 2 bases, there was a span of 7 bases. The CDR3 is CASSPDNYGYTF. CDR3 DNA: TGTGCCAGCAGCCCGGACAACTATGGCTACACCTTC.

This clonotype has ten or more counts. This rearrangement joins TRBV5-6 to TRBJ2-2; D gene ambiguous. Germline V CDR1 and CDR2: SGHDT, YYEEEE. The V and J ends lost 0 bases and 1 base respectively, with 10 bases between them. CDR3 length: 16 amino acids. The CDR3 DNA reads as TGTGCCAGCAGCTTGGTCGCTCACAAGAACACCGGGGAGCTGTTTTTT. Amino acid sequence: CASSLVAHKNTGELFF. The full variable domain, completed using reference TRBV5-6 and TRBJ2-2, is DAGVTQSPTHLIKTRGQQVTLRCSPKSGHDTVSWYQQALGQGPQFIFQYYEEEERQRGNFPDRFSGHQFPNYSSELNVNALLLGDSALYLCASSLVAHKNTGELFFGEGSRLTVL.

For this clonotype: A single base separates this from a much larger clone, so it may be a read error. The chain joins TRBV4-2 to TRBJ2-5; tentatively, D is TRBD2 (5 bases). This CDR3 region has 15 residues. V was clipped by 1 base and J by 1 base, with 10 bases between them. Germline CDR1 LGHNA, CDR2 YNFKEQ. CDR3 nucleotides: TGTGCCAGCAGCCAAGGGGCCGCGGGCCAAGAGACCCAGTACTTC. This translates into CASSQGAAGQETQYF.